These 17 T cell receptor delta chains share one sample of origin, sequenced in a study of Vδ1+ human thymocytes. Sequences come from RNA converted to cDNA by reverse transcription. The CDR3 regions were amplified by multiplex PCR from V-gene primers to a constant-region primer. TCRdb re-processed the multiplex PCR reads using CATT. The data show about 75,000 delta-chain clones, about 30% seen once. These receptors lack a known antigen. Regarding the study as a whole: In the thymus, TRG and TRD repertoires looked highly polyclonal with Gaussian CDR3 lengths.

The sample taken for sequencing was Vdelta1+ gamma-delta thymocytes from the thymus. Noted subset: FACS-sorted CD3+ TCRalphabeta- TCRVdelta1+ TCRVdelta2- thymocytes. These receptors originate from a boy under two years old who had congenital heart surgery.

The chain employs TRDV1 and TRDJ1; the D gene is possibly TRDD3 (10 bases). The CDR3 runs 20 residues. Trimming shortened V by 5 bases and J by 2 bases, and 30 bases separated the two germline ends. CDR1 TSWWSYY and CDR2 QGS come from the germline V gene. The CDR3 DNA sequence: TGTGCTCTTGGGACCCCTTCCTACGGTACTGGGGGATGGTTGACCGATAAACTCATCTTT. Translated: CALGTPSYGTGGWLTDKLIF.

This clone was picked up a small number of times. The J gene is TRDJ1, the V gene TRDV1; 9 bases line up with TRDD3. There are 23 residues in the CDR3. The germline V gene has CDR1 TSWWSYY and CDR2 QGS. With 2 bases clipped from V and 0 bases from J, the junction kept 25 bases outside the gene matches. CDR3 residues: CALGEYRRQLGERIFVYTDKLIF. CDR3 sequence (DNA): TGTGCTCTTGGGGAATATCGTAGACAACTGGGGGAGAGGATCTTCGTGTACACCGATAAACTCATCTTT.

This sequence joins TRDV1 and TRDJ1; TRDD3 matches at 12 bases. In germline, CDR1 is TSWWSYY, CDR2 QGS. CDR3 length: 19 residues. V shed 5 bases, J shed 1 base, and the junction held 14 bases outside the gene matches. The CDR3 DNA sequence: TGTGCTCTTGGGCTAGACTTCCTACTGGGGGATACTGTCACCGATAAACTCATCTTT. Protein sequence: CALGLDFLLGDTVTDKLIF.

The chain joins TRDV1 to TRDJ1; 13 nucleotides match TRDD3. This CDR3 comprises 25 residues. The V segment lost 1 base and the J segment 2 bases; nucleotides outside the gene matches: 28. Germline CDR1 TSWWSYY, CDR2 QGS. CDR3 sequence (DNA): TGTGCTCTTGGGGAACGCGACTTCCTACGTGGGAACTGGGGGATACGCGGGGCCCGGACCGATAAACTCATCTTT. This gives the protein CALGERDFLRGNWGIRGARTDKLIF.

The rearrangement uses TRDV1 and TRDJ1; perhaps TRDD2 as D (6 bases). The V gene's germline CDR1 is TSWWSYY and CDR2 QGS. This CDR3 region has 21 residues. V gave up 2 bases and J gave up 6 bases, with 34 bases separating them. DNA for the CDR3: TGTGCTCTTGGGGAATCCGAAGAGGGCCTTCCCCTCATACTAGGTCGGAATAAACTCATCTTT. Translated, it gives CALGESEEGLPLILGRNKLIF.

The rearrangement uses TRDV1 and TRDJ1; TRDD3 aligns across 12 bases. The J segment lost 1 base and the V segment lost 4 bases, leaving 16 bases of the junction unmatched. Germline lookup yields CDR1 TSWWSYY and CDR2 QGS. This CDR3 region has 20 residues. The CDR3 spells CALGGTRIPRLGDTTDKLIF. DNA of the CDR3: TGTGCTCTTGGGGGTACTCGGATACCTCGACTGGGGGATACCACCGATAAACTCATCTTT.

The chain combines TRDV1 with TRDJ1; D ambiguous. Between the trimmed V and J ends, which lost 6 bases and 2 bases, there was a span of 19 bases. CDR1 is TSWWSYY, CDR2 QGS, per germline. The CDR3 runs to 16 residues. The CDR3 protein is CALGKRTPGLTDKLIF. Written as DNA, the CDR3 is TGTGCTCTTGGAAAAAGAACCCCCGGGCTAACCGATAAACTCATCTTT.

This clone came up a few times. The V and J genes are TRDV1 and TRDJ1, with TRDD2 matching over 7 bases. Germline assignment: CDR1 TSWWSYY and CDR2 QGS. With 0 bases clipped from V and 4 bases from J, the junction kept 20 bases outside the gene matches. The CDR3 covers 20 residues. The CDR3 DNA reads as TGTGCTCTTGGGGAACTAAACGGACAGCCTTCCTCGGGAGGGAACGATAAACTCATCTTT. It translates to CALGELNGQPSSGGNDKLIF.

This clone has just a few counts. The chain carries TRDV1 and TRDJ1; 12 bases agree with TRDD3. This CDR3 comprises 22 residues. The germline CDR1 and CDR2 sequences are TSWWSYY and QGS. Trimming removed 5 bases from V and 0 bases from J; junction bases left unmatched: 22. The CDR3 DNA reads as TGTGCTCTTGGGCAAGGCCTTCCTATGACTCTGGGGGATACGACAAACACCGATAAACTCATCTTT. It encodes CALGQGLPMTLGDTTNTDKLIF.

The sample holds a few counts of this clone. V gene TRDV1 combines with J gene TRDJ1, with 8 bases that match TRDD3. The V and J ends lost 2 bases and 0 bases, in that order; junction bases with no gene match: 20. Germline V gives CDR1 TSWWSYY, CDR2 QGS. The CDR3 is 21 residues long. CDR3 in amino acids: CALGETFPTEGILLNTDKLIF. The CDR3 DNA reads TGTGCTCTTGGGGAAACCTTCCCTACGGAGGGGATACTTCTAAACACCGATAAACTCATCTTT.

V is TRDV1 and J is TRDJ1; 8 bases align to TRDD2. V trimming: 5 bases; J trimming: 2 bases; junction bases outside the gene matches: 22. Germline loops: CDR1 TSWWSYY, CDR2 QGS. The CDR3 has 20 amino acids. Here the CDR3 DNA reads TGTGCTCTTGGGCCTACTTCCTACGAGAGCTGCGGGGTTCCGACCGATAAACTCATCTTT. It yields the protein CALGPTSYESCGVPTDKLIF.

The chain links TRDV1 to TRDJ1; 9 bases map to TRDD3. This CDR3 region has 19 residues. The J segment lost 0 bases and the V segment lost 2 bases, leaving 13 bases of the junction unmatched. CDR1 is TSWWSYY and CDR2 is QGS in the germline V gene. In DNA form, the CDR3 reads TGTGCTCTTGGGGAAAGTCCGGGGGATACACACGCTTACACCGATAAACTCATCTTT. Its translation is CALGESPGDTHAYTDKLIF.

The genes are TRDV1 and TRDJ1; the match to TRDD3 covers 11 bases. Germline-derived CDR1 and CDR2 are TSWWSYY and QGS. CDR3 size: 20 residues. Losses at the gene ends were 0 bases for V and 4 bases for J; bases not matched to a gene: 16. Here the CDR3 reads CALGELCVLLGDKVGDKLIF. The CDR3, as DNA: TGTGCTCTTGGGGAACTGTGCGTCTTACTGGGGGATAAAGTTGGCGATAAACTCATCTTT.

The chain uses TRDV1 and TRDJ1; 11 bases align to TRDD3. V shed 2 bases and J 1 base; nucleotides not matched to a gene: 9. The germline CDR1 and CDR2 sequences are TSWWSYY and QGS. This CDR3 region has 18 residues. In DNA form, the CDR3 reads TGTGCTCTTGGGGAAGGATACTGGGGGATAGGTGGCACCGATAAACTCATCTTT. Amino acids: CALGEGYWGIGGTDKLIF.

The J gene is TRDJ1, the V gene TRDV1; 13 bases are a match to TRDD3. V lost 7 bases and J lost 4; bases outside the gene matches: 12. CDR1 is TSWWSYY, CDR2 QGS, per germline. The CDR3 runs to 17 residues. The CDR3 reads CALAPIVTGGYVDKLIF. CDR3 sequence (DNA): TGTGCTCTTGCTCCTATTGTGACTGGGGGATACGTCGATAAACTCATCTTT.

The chain carries TRDV1 and TRDJ1; D is ambiguous. The CDR3 is 13 residues long. The V gene lost 2 bases and the J gene lost 3 bases, with 7 bases spanning the gap. Per germline, CDR1 TSWWSYY and CDR2 QGS. The CDR3 region is CALGENWADKLIF. The CDR3 DNA is TGTGCTCTTGGGGAAAATTGGGCCGATAAACTCATCTTT.

The V call is TRDV1, the J call TRDJ1; 9 bases are shared with TRDD3. This CDR3 has 18 residues. Germline V gene data show CDR1 as TSWWSYY and CDR2 as QGS. V lost 2 bases, J lost 2 bases, and 12 bases stayed unmatched. For the CDR3, the DNA is TGTGCTCTTGGGGAAAGGGTACGGGCTGGGGGATTGACCGATAAACTCATCTTT. Encoded protein: CALGERVRAGGLTDKLIF.